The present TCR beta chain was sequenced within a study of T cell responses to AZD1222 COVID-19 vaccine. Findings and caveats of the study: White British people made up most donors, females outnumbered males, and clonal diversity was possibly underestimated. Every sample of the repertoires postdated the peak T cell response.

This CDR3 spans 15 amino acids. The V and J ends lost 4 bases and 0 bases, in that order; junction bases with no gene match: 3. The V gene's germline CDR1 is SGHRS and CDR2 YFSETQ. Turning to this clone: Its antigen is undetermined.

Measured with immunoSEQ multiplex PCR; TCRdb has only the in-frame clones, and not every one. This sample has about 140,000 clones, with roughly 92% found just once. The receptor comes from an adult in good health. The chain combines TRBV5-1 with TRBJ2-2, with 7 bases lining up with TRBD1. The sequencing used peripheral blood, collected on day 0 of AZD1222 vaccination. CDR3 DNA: TGCGCCAGCAGCAGCAGGGGGTCGAACACCGGGGAGCTGTTTTTT. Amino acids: CASSSRGSNTGELFF.